Below, 8 T cell receptor beta chains from the same sample are listed, as sequenced in a study of T cells in Graves' hyperthyroidism and ophthalmopathy (dated by TCRdb to the late 2010s). Receptor libraries were prepared by multiplex PCR. Sequencing relied on an Illumina HiSeq 2000. Amplification of TCR beta CDR3 regions was carried out from RNA transcripts. The TCR CDR3 was subjected to a first round of RT-PCR using the HTBI primer set and the Qiagen OneStep RT-PCR kit. The raw public reads went through TCRdb reprocessing: fastp at Q25, MiXCR clone calling, in-frame beta chains kept. Rows merge per CDR3 protein into single entries with the most common DNA and genes. The sample table shows over 200,000 distinct CDR3 sequences, and 15% to 20% are seen once. The top ten hold about two fifths of the sample. Material for sequencing was blood. The receptor source for this set is a man aged 35-49 years with Graves' hyperthyroidism.

This clonotype was detected many times. The chain recombines TRBV30 with TRBJ1-4; no clear D gene. This CDR3 comprises 13 residues. Germline CDR1 GTSNPN, CDR2 SVGIG (reference sequence). V dropped 2 bases and J dropped 2 bases, with 6 bases sitting between them. The DNA of the CDR3 is TGTGCCTGGAGTCCGGACACTAATGAAAAACTGTTTTTT. Encoded protein: CAWSPDTNEKLFF.

The chain recombines TRBV13 with TRBJ1-5; D ambiguous. The length of the CDR3 is 15 residues. Per the germline V gene, CDR1 is PRHDT and CDR2 is FYEKMQ (reference sequence). V lost 0 bases and J 5 bases, leaving 11 bases between the germline ends. CDR3 amino acids: CASSLGGRHDQPQHF. For the CDR3, the DNA is TGTGCCAGCAGCTTAGGGGGGAGGCACGATCAGCCCCAGCATTTT.

The table lists this clonotype with many counts. The CDR3 is CASSLEDRETDTQYF. DNA for the CDR3: TGTGCCAGCAGCTTGGAGGACAGGGAAACAGATACGCAGTATTTT. The V and J genes are TRBV7-2 and TRBJ2-3; 8 bases match TRBD1. This CDR3 is built from 15 residues. The V gene's germline CDR1 is SGHTA and CDR2 FQGNSA. V lost 3 bases, J lost 3 bases, and 5 bases stayed unmatched. The entire variable domain, with the rest obtained from reference TRBV7-2 and TRBJ2-3, is as follows: GAGVSQSPSNKVTEKGKDVELRCDPISGHTALYWYRQSLGQGLEFLIYFQGNSAPDKSGLPSDRFSAERTGGSVSTLTIQRTQQEDSAVYLCASSLEDRETDTQYFGPGTRLTVL.

This clonotype was counted only a few times. V gene TRBV6-1 combines with J gene TRBJ1-1; D gene ambiguous. The CDR3 has 15 residues. CDR1 is MNHNS, CDR2 SASEGT, per germline. The ends were cut back, 7 bases at V and 0 bases at J, with 15 bases in the middle. CDR3 sequence reads: CASNIRQSVNTEAFF. The CDR3 coding sequence is TGTGCCAGCAACATTCGCCAGAGTGTGAACACTGAAGCTTTCTTT.

This chain joins TRBV4-2 and TRBJ1-1; possibly TRBD1 for D (5 bases). The V gene's germline CDR1 is LGHNA and CDR2 YNFKEQ. CDR3 length: 14 amino acids. V dropped 2 bases and J dropped 1 base, with 8 bases sitting between them. The CDR3 reads CASSQPDRNTEAFF. Here the CDR3 DNA reads TGTGCCAGCAGCCAACCCGACAGGAACACTGAAGCTTTCTTT.

In this sample, this clonotype turned up many times. The gene calls are TRBV14 and TRBJ2-3; the D gene could be TRBD1 or TRBD2 (5 bases each). Per the germline V gene, CDR1 is SGHDN and CDR2 is FVKESK. The CDR3 has 14 amino acids. Trimming stripped 3 bases from V and 4 bases from J, with 11 bases between. CDR3 in DNA: TGTGCCAGCAGCCACAGGGAGTTGGCAGATACGCAGTATTTT. Residues: CASSHRELADTQYF.

This clonotype was seen only once. A clone one base away is much larger, so this may be a read error. This chain links TRBV28 with TRBJ2-7; D remains unclear. From germline, CDR1 is MDHEN and CDR2 SYDVKM. V lost 10 bases and J 3 bases, leaving 16 bases between the germline ends. This CDR3 has 13 amino acids. This CDR3 reads CANKFNPYYEQYF. CDR3 nucleotides: TGTGCCAACAAGTTTAATCCCTACTACGAGCAGTACTTC.

The V and J genes are TRBV12-3 or TRBV12-4 and TRBJ2-1, with 9 bases identical to TRBD1. The CDR3 has 15 residues. V lost 6 bases and J lost 5; bases outside the gene matches: 8. The CDR3 DNA is TGTGCCAGCAGACTTAGGACAGGGGCCAACAATGAGCAGTTCTTC. As protein: CASRLRTGANNEQFF.